The 19 T cell receptor beta chains reported below all come from one sample, sequenced in a study of T cells in Graves' hyperthyroidism and ophthalmopathy. The investigators amplified TCR beta CDR3 regions from RNA transcripts. RT-PCR in the first round (using the HTBI primer set) targeted the TCR CDR3. MiXCR was run by TCRdb on the multiplex PCR reads, yielding one entry per CDR3 protein. The data contain about 370,000 distinct CDR3 sequences, approximately 16% of them seen just once; the ten biggest clones take up roughly a fifth. Sequences were obtained from blood. These receptors originate from a woman aged 55 to 70 with Graves' ophthalmopathy.

The sample holds many counts of this clonotype. The chain recombines TRBV5-1 with TRBJ2-7; perhaps TRBD1 as D (6 bases). V lost 3 bases, J lost 2 bases, and 9 bases lay in between. CDR1 is SGHRS and CDR2 is YFSETQ in the germline V gene. The CDR3 loop spans 13 amino acids. CDR3 sequence (DNA): TGCGCCAGCAGCTGGGACAAGACCTACGAGCAGTACTTC. It translates to CASSWDKTYEQYF. Full variable domain (missing parts from reference TRBV5-1 and TRBJ2-7): KAGVTQTPRYLIKTRGQQVTLSCSPISGHRSVSWYQQTPGQGLQFLFEYFSETQRNKGNFPGRFSGRQFSNSRSEMNVSTLELGDSALYLCASSWDKTYEQYFGPGTRLTVT.

The genes are TRBV29-1 and TRBJ2-7, with TRBD2 matching 8 bases. CDR3 size: 13 residues. Germline V gives CDR1 SQVTM, CDR2 ANQGSEA. V was clipped by 5 bases and J by 4 bases; unmatched bases: 7. The CDR3 sequence: CSVKTSVIYEQYF. The CDR3 nucleotides read TGCAGCGTTAAGACTAGCGTAATATACGAGCAGTACTTC.

In its sample, this clonotype was seen many times. The V call is TRBV6-1, the J call TRBJ1-2; D is undetermined. The CDR3 runs to 12 residues. Trimming took 0 bases from V and 8 from J, leaving 7 bases between them. Germline CDR1 and CDR2: MNHNS and SASEGT. In DNA, the CDR3 is TGTGCCAGCAGTGAAGCGGGCGTGGGCTACACCTTC. Its protein is CASSEAGVGYTF.

This clonotype was seen ten or more times. V and J are TRBV5-6 and TRBJ2-7; D may match TRBD1 or TRBD2 (5 bases each). The CDR3 loop spans 16 amino acids. Trimming took 7 bases from V and 3 from J, leaving 23 bases between them. The V gene's germline CDR1 is SGHDT and CDR2 YYEEEE. The CDR3 spells CASHFPNRDGFYEQYF. In DNA form, the CDR3 reads TGTGCCAGCCACTTCCCCAACCGGGACGGCTTCTACGAGCAGTACTTC.

This clonotype occurred many times. The chain recombines TRBV5-1 with TRBJ2-1; possible D gene TRBD1, 5 bases. The CDR3 runs 15 residues. The V end was cut by 5 bases, the J end by 0 bases, with 12 bases between. CDR1 and CDR2 (germline): SGHRS, YFSETQ. The CDR3 sequence is CASRYDSSSYNEQFF. The CDR3 region has the DNA TGCGCCAGCAGGTACGACAGCAGCTCCTACAATGAGCAGTTCTTC. The entire variable domain, with the rest obtained from reference TRBV5-1 and TRBJ2-1, is as follows: KAGVTQTPRYLIKTRGQQVTLSCSPISGHRSVSWYQQTPGQGLQFLFEYFSETQRNKGNFPGRFSGRQFSNSRSEMNVSTLELGDSALYLCASRYDSSSYNEQFFGPGTRLTVL.

In this sample, this clonotype turned up many times. This chain connects TRBV11-1 to TRBJ1-2, with D possibly being TRBD1 (6 bases). Per germline, CDR1 SGHAT and CDR2 FQDESV (reference sequence). CDR3 length: 13 residues. V was cut by 5 bases and J by 4 bases, with 11 bases left in between. The CDR3 reads CASSHREAYGYTF. In DNA, the CDR3 is TGTGCCAGCAGCCACAGGGAAGCCTATGGCTACACCTTC.

At least ten counts were recorded for this clonotype. V usage is TRBV20-1 and J usage is TRBJ2-3; unclear D gene. V lost 2 bases and J 4 bases, leaving 13 bases between the germline ends. The CDR3 consists of 14 residues. Germline V CDR1 and CDR2: DFQATT, SNEGSKA (reference sequence). For the CDR3, the DNA is TGCAGTGCTAGAACGCCGACTCGGGCAGATACGCAGTATTTT. Its protein is CSARTPTRADTQYF.

This clonotype was seen a few times. J is TRBJ2-1 and V is TRBV14; D might be TRBD1 or TRBD2, each matching 6 bases. Germline V CDR1 and CDR2: SGHDN, FVKESK. Trimming removed 4 bases at V and 10 bases at J, with 17 bases between. This CDR3 contains 14 residues. For the CDR3, the DNA is TGTGCCAGCAGCCTCTTGGGGGGCGGAACCGAGCAGTTCTTC. Protein: CASSLLGGGTEQFF.

This clonotype occurred many times. The chain is built from TRBV15 and TRBJ1-1, with 9 bases that match TRBD1. The J segment lost 1 base and the V segment lost 3 bases, leaving 0 bases of the junction unmatched. This CDR3 region has 14 residues. Germline V gene lookup returns CDR1 LNHNV and CDR2 YYDKDF (reference sequence). Here the CDR3 DNA reads TGTGCCACCAGCAGGGACAGGGGGAACACTGAAGCTTTCTTT. This encodes CATSRDRGNTEAFF.

The chain recombines TRBV24-1 with TRBJ2-2, with 10 nucleotides matching TRBD2. The length of the CDR3 is 17 residues. Per the germline V gene, CDR1 is KGHDR and CDR2 is SFDVKD. V lost 5 bases to trimming and J lost 3 bases; unmatched junction nucleotides: 8. CDR3 sequence reads: CATSVFSGGPHTGELFF. Here the CDR3 DNA reads TGTGCCACCAGTGTCTTTAGCGGGGGGCCCCACACCGGGGAGCTGTTTTTT.

This clonotype has more than one count but fewer than ten. This sequence joins TRBV15 and TRBJ2-1; D gene uncertain. Trimming took off 0 bases at V and 10 bases at J, with 10 bases between the two ends. Germline CDR1 LNHNV, CDR2 YYDKDF (reference sequence). The CDR3 length is 13 residues. CDR3 sequence: CATSRDYNDEQFF. The CDR3 DNA follows: TGTGCCACCAGCAGAGATTATAACGACGAGCAGTTCTTC.

This clonotype was picked up a small number of times. CDR3 nucleotides: TGTGCCAGCAGCTCCCTGGGGGGCTCTGGAAACACCATATATTTT. It is translated as CASSSLGGSGNTIYF. The rearrangement uses TRBV7-9 and TRBJ1-3, with a tentative D call TRBD1 (5 bases). Deletions cut 4 bases from V and 0 bases from J, with 10 bases between. The CDR3 runs 15 residues. Germline V gene lookup returns CDR1 SEHNR and CDR2 FQNEAQ (reference sequence). Together with reference TRBV7-9 and TRBJ1-3, the CDR3 gives the full variable domain: DTGVSQNPRHKITKRGQNVTFRCDPISEHNRLYWYRQTLGQGPEFLTYFQNEAQLEKSRLLSDRFSAERPKGSFSTLEIQRTEQGDSAMYLCASSSLGGSGNTIYFGEGSWLTVV.

This clonotype was observed many times. The rearrangement links TRBV3-1 to TRBJ2-7; possibly TRBD2 for D (6 bases). The CDR3 runs to 14 residues. V lost 1 base and J lost 2, with 9 bases in between. Per germline, CDR1 LGHDT and CDR2 YNNKEL (reference sequence). The CDR3 loop is CASSQARGTYEQYF. CDR3 sequence (DNA): TGTGCCAGCAGCCAAGCTCGGGGGACCTACGAGCAGTACTTC.

This clonotype was recorded many times. The chain is built from TRBV7-2 and TRBJ2-5; D is undetermined. The V end lost 8 bases, the J end lost 5 bases, and 12 bases lay between the germline ends. The CDR3 runs to 12 residues. The V gene's germline CDR1 is SGHTA and CDR2 FQGNSA. The CDR3 nucleotides read TGTGCCAGCTCCGTTAGTCACGAGACCCAGTACTTC. Residues: CASSVSHETQYF.

This clonotype was detected many times. The V call is TRBV12-3 or TRBV12-4, the J call TRBJ2-4, with a weak D call TRBD1 (5 bases). Trimming took off 2 bases at V and 2 bases at J, with 7 bases between the two ends. The CDR3 has 14 residues. CDR3 DNA sequence: TGTGCCAGCAGTTTACAGGGCACCAAAAACATTCAGTACTTC. Translation: CASSLQGTKNIQYF.

At least ten counts were recorded for this clonotype. This chain joins TRBV5-1 and TRBJ1-2; 11 bases map to TRBD1. CDR1 and CDR2 from the germline V gene are SGHRS and YFSETQ. With 2 bases clipped from V and 4 bases from J, the junction kept 1 base outside the gene matches. CDR3 size: 14 residues. The CDR3 nucleotides read TGCGCCAGCAGCTTCGGACAGGGGGCCTATGGCTACACCTTC. Its protein product is CASSFGQGAYGYTF.

In this sample, this clonotype turned up many times. The chain links TRBV28 to TRBJ1-4, with 7 positions matching TRBD1. The CDR3 has 13 amino acids. Germline CDR1 and CDR2: MDHEN and SYDVKM. Trimming removed 9 bases from V and 6 bases from J; junction bases left unmatched: 7. The DNA for the CDR3 is TGTGCCAGTGGAGGGGGCGTTGATGAAAAACTGTTTTTT. It specifies CASGGGVDEKLFF.

Many counts were recorded for this clonotype. The chain is built from TRBV6-1 and TRBJ2-3; TRBD1 aligns across 7 bases. The CDR3 is 13 residues long. Per germline, CDR1 MNHNS and CDR2 SASEGT. The ends lost 6 bases at V and 5 bases at J; junction bases unmatched: 5. The CDR3 coding sequence is TGTGCCAGCAGCTGGGACAGTCGAGATACGCAGTATTTT. Amino acid sequence: CASSWDSRDTQYF.

This clonotype has a count of ten or more. The chain has TRBV14 and TRBJ2-7; 7 nucleotides line up with TRBD2. Trimming removed 1 base from V and 3 bases from J; junction bases left unmatched: 6. The CDR3 sequence is 15 residues long. The V gene's germline CDR1 is SGHDN and CDR2 FVKESK. CDR3 sequence: CASSQGLRGSYEQYF. The DNA for the CDR3 is TGTGCCAGCAGCCAAGGTTTGCGGGGGAGCTACGAGCAGTACTTC.